This entry lists 6 T cell receptor beta chains sequenced from one sample in a study of beta chain features in type 1 diabetes. Broader study findings: In every one of the four CD4+ subsets, TCRB CDR3s were moderately but significantly shorter in Type 1 diabetes patients.

cDNA synthesis used the whole RNA isolate, giving expressed TCRB sequences. Produced via immunoSEQ multiplex PCR; TCRdb's table is partial and in-frame only. The table lists about 230,000 clones, 16% of them singletons. Antigens of these TCRs are unknown. Input material: naive CD4+ T cells from blood. These TCRs come from a man aged 25-45 years with type 1 diabetes.

This clone was found a few times. J is TRBJ1-4 and V is TRBV30; 8 positions agree with TRBD1. With V trimmed by 2 bases and J by 10 bases, 3 bases remained unmatched. Germline V gene sequence: CDR1 GTSNPN, CDR2 SVGIG (reference sequence). CDR3 length equals 12 residues. CDR3 in DNA: TGTGCCTGGAGTCCCGACAGGGGAAAACTGTTTTTT. This codes for CAWSPDRGKLFF.

The chain joins TRBV5-1 to TRBJ2-5, with TRBD2 matching 13 bases. In germline, CDR1 is SGHRS, CDR2 YFSETQ. The CDR3 contains 16 residues. Germline trimming cut 4 bases from V and 5 bases from J; bases unmatched to any gene: 8. The CDR3 loop is CASSIRTSGRGETQYF. The DNA of the CDR3 is TGCGCCAGCAGCATCCGGACTAGCGGGAGAGGGGAGACCCAGTACTTC.

This clone was seen only a few times. The chain recombines TRBV19 with TRBJ1-1; D may be TRBD1 (5 bases). Germline assignment: CDR1 LNHDA and CDR2 SQIVND (reference sequence). This CDR3 has 15 residues. V lost 5 bases and J 1 base, leaving 14 bases between the germline ends. The CDR3 here is CASSPRGGANTEAFF. CDR3 coding DNA: TGTGCCAGTAGTCCCCGTGGGGGAGCGAACACTGAAGCTTTCTTT.

The J gene is TRBJ2-3, the V gene TRBV15; 11 bases align to TRBD2. Germline values: CDR1 LNHNV, CDR2 YYDKDF (reference sequence). Trimming at V came to 3 bases and at J to 2 bases, leaving 7 bases not matched to a gene. This CDR3 contains 17 residues. CDR3 nucleotide sequence: TGTGCCACCAGCAGCGCCGGGACTAGCGGCTACACAGATACGCAGTATTTT. Translating it yields CATSSAGTSGYTDTQYF.

Only a few counts were recorded for this clone. The chain employs TRBV4-1 and TRBJ2-7; 7 nucleotides agree with TRBD1. V lost 1 base and J lost 6; bases outside the gene matches: 6. This CDR3 has 14 amino acids. Per the germline V gene, CDR1 is MGHRA and CDR2 is YSYEKL. In DNA form, the CDR3 reads TGCGCCAGCAGCCAAGGACAGGGCATAGTCGAGCAGTACTTC. It translates to CASSQGQGIVEQYF.

The V call is TRBV10-3, the J call TRBJ1-2; no clear D. The CDR3 is 13 residues long. In germline, CDR1 is ENHRY, CDR2 SYGVKD. The V end lost 11 bases, the J end lost 6 bases, and 19 bases lay between the germline ends. The CDR3 spells CASKKDASDGYTF. The CDR3 DNA reads TGTGCCTCCAAAAAGGACGCATCGGATGGCTACACCTTC.